These T cell receptor beta chains were read from a single sample in a study of blood T cell repertoires in COVID-19. Clones were sequenced by immunoSEQ multiplex PCR, and TCRdb holds only the in-frame ones, with some missing. The repertoire holds about 200,000 clones, with about 80% as singletons. Sequencing was carried out using peripheral blood. The origin of the receptors is a human donor with acute or convalescent COVID-19. The donor label of this sample is uncertain. The CDR3 runs from the conserved cysteine through the conserved F or W. Fields, in order: J gene, D gene, V gene, clone size, CDR3 protein, CDR3 DNA. D genes are given only for firm matches. Expanded clones are given a class, and other clones once, few, many or no size at all.

j_gene: TRBJ2-1
d_gene: TRBD1
v_gene: TRBV4-3
abundance: few
CDR3aa: CASSLGTGQTDEQFF
CDR3nt: TGCGCCAGCAGCTTAGGGACAGGGCAGACCGATGAGCAGTTCTTC

j_gene: TRBJ2-1
d_gene: TRBD2
v_gene: TRBV7-2
abundance: .
CDR3aa: CASSSGLAGHREQFF
CDR3nt: TGTGCCAGCAGCTCCGGACTAGCGGGACATAGGGAGCAGTTCTTC

j_gene: TRBJ2-7
d_gene: TRBD2
v_gene: TRBV7-2
abundance: .
CDR3aa: CASSQGTSGYEQYF
CDR3nt: TGTGCCAGCAGCCAGGGGACTAGCGGGTACGAGCAGTACTTC

j_gene: TRBJ2-2
d_gene: TRBD1
v_gene: TRBV28
abundance: .
CDR3aa: CASSLWTGSGGELFF
CDR3nt: TGTGCCAGCAGTTTATGGACAGGGTCGGGCGGGGAGCTGTTTTTT

j_gene: TRBJ2-3
d_gene: TRBD2
v_gene: TRBV7-9
abundance: .
CDR3aa: CASNLGLAGGTDTQYF
CDR3nt: TGTGCCAGCAACCTGGGACTAGCGGGGGGCACAGATACGCAGTATTTT

j_gene: TRBJ2-7
d_gene: TRBD2
v_gene: TRBV7-6
abundance: .
CDR3aa: CASSSTSYSYEQYF
CDR3nt: TGTGCCAGCAGCTCGACTAGCTACTCCTACGAGCAGTACTTC

j_gene: TRBJ2-2
d_gene: .
v_gene: TRBV2
abundance: .
CDR3aa: CASSGSGNTGELFF
CDR3nt: TGTGCCAGCAGTGGTAGTGGGAACACCGGGGAGCTGTTTTTT

j_gene: TRBJ2-7
d_gene: .
v_gene: TRBV10-3
abundance: .
CDR3aa: CAISESIDEQYF
CDR3nt: TGTGCCATCAGTGAGTCGATAGACGAGCAGTACTTC

j_gene: TRBJ2-2
d_gene: .
v_gene: TRBV18
abundance: .
CDR3aa: CASSLRDGELFF
CDR3nt: TGTGCCAGCTCACTCCGGGACGGGGAGCTGTTTTTT

j_gene: TRBJ2-1
d_gene: TRBD2
v_gene: TRBV10-3
abundance: .
CDR3aa: CAISESSSGSYNEQFF
CDR3nt: TGTGCCATCAGTGAGTCGTCTAGCGGGAGCTACAATGAGCAGTTCTTC

j_gene: TRBJ1-1
d_gene: .
v_gene: TRBV19
abundance: .
CDR3aa: CASSPFVNTEAFF
CDR3nt: TGTGCCAGTAGTCCGTTTGTGAACACTGAAGCTTTCTTT

j_gene: TRBJ2-1
d_gene: TRBD2
v_gene: TRBV6-2/TRBV6-3
abundance: .
CDR3aa: CASSYSPGGRVGYNEQFF
CDR3nt: TGTGCCAGCAGTTACTCCCCTGGCGGGAGGGTCGGGTACAATGAGCAGTTCTTC

j_gene: TRBJ1-3
d_gene: TRBD1
v_gene: TRBV5-1
abundance: .
CDR3aa: CASSSGTGGFGNTIYF
CDR3nt: TGCGCCAGCAGCTCCGGGACAGGGGGCTTTGGAAACACCATATATTTT

j_gene: TRBJ2-3
d_gene: TRBD1
v_gene: TRBV5-1
abundance: many
CDR3aa: CASSWGTGSATDTQYF
CDR3nt: TGCGCCAGCAGCTGGGGGACAGGGTCTGCCACAGATACGCAGTATTTT

j_gene: TRBJ1-4
d_gene: TRBD1
v_gene: TRBV7-2
abundance: .
CDR3aa: CASSLDRGRWEKLFF
CDR3nt: TGTGCCAGCAGCTTGGACAGGGGGCGCTGGGAAAAACTGTTTTTT

j_gene: TRBJ2-1
d_gene: TRBD2
v_gene: TRBV3-1/TRBV3-2
abundance: .
CDR3aa: CASSHRAGGRYNEQFF
CDR3nt: TGTGCCAGCAGCCATAGGGCGGGAGGTCGCTACAATGAGCAGTTCTTC

j_gene: TRBJ2-1
d_gene: .
v_gene: TRBV27
abundance: .
CDR3aa: CASSSGAPLYNEQFF
CDR3nt: TGTGCCAGCAGTTCGGGAGCGCCCCTCTACAATGAGCAGTTCTTC

j_gene: TRBJ2-3
d_gene: .
v_gene: TRBV29-1
abundance: .
CDR3aa: CSADSWNTDTQYF
CDR3nt: TGCAGCGCCGACTCTTGGAACACAGATACGCAGTATTTT

j_gene: TRBJ2-1
d_gene: TRBD2
v_gene: TRBV27
abundance: .
CDR3aa: CATGTSGSSYNEQFF
CDR3nt: TGTGCCACCGGGACTAGCGGGAGCTCTTACAATGAGCAGTTCTTC

j_gene: TRBJ2-6
d_gene: TRBD1
v_gene: TRBV9
abundance: .
CDR3aa: CASSRAQGQGAPGANVLTF
CDR3nt: TGTGCCAGCAGCAGGGCTCAGGGACAGGGGGCGCCTGGGGCCAACGTCCTGACTTTC

j_gene: TRBJ1-6
d_gene: .
v_gene: TRBV5-1
abundance: .
CDR3aa: CASSSKGGLAPLHF
CDR3nt: TGCGCCAGCAGCTCGAAAGGGGGTTTGGCACCCCTCCACTTT

j_gene: TRBJ2-2
d_gene: .
v_gene: TRBV7-3
abundance: .
CDR3aa: CASSSRRGTGELFF
CDR3nt: TGTGCCAGCAGCTCCCGAAGAGGGACCGGGGAGCTGTTTTTT

j_gene: TRBJ1-5
d_gene: .
v_gene: TRBV28
abundance: few
CDR3aa: CASMGRNNQPQHF
CDR3nt: TGTGCCAGCATGGGCCGAAACAATCAGCCCCAGCATTTT

j_gene: TRBJ2-1
d_gene: TRBD2
v_gene: TRBV4-1
abundance: .
CDR3aa: CASSRLPGLAANEQFF
CDR3nt: TGCGCCAGCAGCCGACTTCCGGGACTAGCGGCGAATGAGCAGTTCTTC

j_gene: TRBJ2-3
d_gene: .
v_gene: TRBV7-3
abundance: .
CDR3aa: CASSLEGSGTQYF
CDR3nt: TGTGCCAGCAGCTTAGAGGGAAGCGGTACGCAGTATTTT

j_gene: TRBJ1-3
d_gene: .
v_gene: TRBV29-1
abundance: .
CDR3aa: CSVDRGNTIYF
CDR3nt: TGCAGCGTAGACAGGGGAAACACCATATATTTT

j_gene: TRBJ2-5
d_gene: .
v_gene: TRBV9
abundance: .
CDR3aa: CASSVVGGRETQYF
CDR3nt: TGTGCCAGCAGCGTAGTAGGAGGGCGGGAGACCCAGTACTTC

j_gene: TRBJ2-3
d_gene: .
v_gene: TRBV12-1
abundance: few
CDR3aa: CASNLSDPLSTDTQYF
CDR3nt: TGTGCCAGCAACCTCTCAGATCCCCTTAGCACAGATACGCAGTATTTT

j_gene: TRBJ2-7
d_gene: TRBD1
v_gene: TRBV10-3
abundance: .
CDR3aa: CAISESSTGVVDF
CDR3nt: TGTGCCATCAGTGAGTCGTCGACAGGGGTTGTGGACTTC